This entry concerns a single T cell receptor (beta chain). TCRdb's table, derived via immunoSEQ multiplex PCR, lists solely in-frame clones and lacks some. The table lists 130,000 or so clones, about nine tenths of them singletons. These data belong to a study of control samples from healthy donors and cancer patients. The CDR3 is 16 amino acids. V was trimmed by 4 bases and J by 0 bases, leaving 14 bases between them. Germline CDR1 reads LGHDT; CDR2 reads YNNKEL (reference sequence). Material for sequencing was PBMCs. This receptor was obtained from a man aged 50 to 60 with head and neck cancer. The rearrangement uses TRBV3-1 (or the pseudogene TRBV3-2) and TRBJ2-3; the D gene is possibly TRBD2 (6 bases). The CDR3 region has the DNA TGTGCCAGCAGCCCTGTAGGTAGCGGTAGCACAGATACGCAGTATTTT. This codes for CASSPVGSGSTDTQYF.